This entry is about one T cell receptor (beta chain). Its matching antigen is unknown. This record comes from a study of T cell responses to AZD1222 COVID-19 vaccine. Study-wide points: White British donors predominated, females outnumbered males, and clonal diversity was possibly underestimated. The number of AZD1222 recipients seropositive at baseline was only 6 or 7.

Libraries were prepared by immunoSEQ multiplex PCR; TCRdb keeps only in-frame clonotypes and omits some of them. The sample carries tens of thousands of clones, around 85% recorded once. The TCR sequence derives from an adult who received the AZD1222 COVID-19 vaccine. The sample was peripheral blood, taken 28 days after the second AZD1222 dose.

The CDR3: CASSLRGWETQYF. In DNA form, the CDR3 reads TGTGCCAGCAGCTTAAGGGGTTGGGAGACCCAGTACTTC. The chain carries TRBV11-2 and TRBJ2-5, with D perhaps TRBD1 (5 bases). The V end was cut by 2 bases, the J end by 5 bases, with 9 bases between. The germline gives CDR1 SGHAT, CDR2 FQNNGV. The CDR3 length is 13 residues.